These 21 T cell receptor beta chains share one sample of origin, sequenced in a study of blood T cell repertoires in COVID-19. Method: immunoSEQ multiplex PCR; TCRdb's copy keeps in-frame clones and lacks some. The table lists fewer than 300,000 clones, 80% to 85% of them singletons. Sequenced: peripheral blood. The source of these receptors is a person aged 70 to 80 with COVID-19, enrolled during active disease.

V and J are TRBV6-5 and TRBJ2-2; D might be TRBD2 (5 bases). Trimming shortened V by 6 bases and J by 4 bases, and 15 bases separated the two germline ends. From germline, CDR1 is MNHEY and CDR2 SVGAGI. This CDR3 has 15 amino acids. For the CDR3, the DNA is TGTGCCAGCAGCCGGGGAGCGTTGGCCACCGGGGAGCTGTTTTTT. The encoded protein is CASSRGALATGELFF.

The chain employs TRBV12-3 or TRBV12-4 and TRBJ2-1; no reliable D call. The CDR3 has 12 amino acids. V was cut by 6 bases and J by 7 bases, with 10 bases left in between. CDR3 sequence (DNA): TGTGCCAGCAGGCTAGACCTTAATGAGCAGTTCTTC. Translating it yields CASRLDLNEQFF.

The chain carries TRBV19 and TRBJ1-5; D perhaps matches TRBD1 (6 bases). The CDR3 spans 12 residues. Germline V gene sequence: CDR1 LNHDA, CDR2 SQIVND (reference sequence). V was clipped by 5 bases and J by 13 bases, with 15 bases between them. The CDR3 DNA reads as TGTGCCAGTAGTGTCCGGGACACCGCTCAGCATTTT. It is translated as CASSVRDTAQHF.

The V call is TRBV2, the J call TRBJ1-2; unclear D gene. Germline CDR1 is SNHLY and CDR2 is FYNNEI. The CDR3 totals 15 residues. Trimming left V 4 bases short and J 6 bases short, with 18 bases between. CDR3 nucleotides: TGTGCCAGCAGTGCTTGGTTGGAGGGAAGTGATGGCTACACCTTC. It is translated as CASSAWLEGSDGYTF.

This rearrangement joins TRBV3-1 (or the pseudogene TRBV3-2) to TRBJ1-3, with a possible D match to TRBD1 (5 bases). V was trimmed by 4 bases and J by 0 bases, leaving 19 bases between them. This CDR3 region has 18 residues. CDR1 is LGHDT, CDR2 YNNKEL, per germline (reference sequence). This CDR3 reads CASSPIFEPGGSGNTIYF. CDR3 DNA sequence: TGTGCCAGCAGCCCCATATTTGAGCCGGGGGGCTCTGGAAACACCATATATTTT.

V is TRBV19 and J is TRBJ2-1; 9 bases map to TRBD1. The germline gives CDR1 LNHDA, CDR2 SQIVND (reference sequence). The CDR3 extends over 13 amino acids. The ends lost 8 bases at V and 9 bases at J; junction bases unmatched: 8. The CDR3 nucleotides are TGTGCCAGTCGGGCGACAGGGGGGGGTGAGCAGTTCTTC. Translating it yields CASRATGGGEQFF. Full variable domain (outside the CDR3, taken from reference TRBV19 and TRBJ2-1): DGGITQSPKYLFRKEGQNVTLSCEQNLNHDAMYWYRQDPGQGLRLIYYSQIVNDFQKGDIAEGYSVSREKKESFPLTVTSAQKNPTAFYLCASRATGGGEQFFGPGTRLTVL.

The CDR3 DNA reads TGTGCCAGCAGCTTCCCCGGGACACTCACCGAGCAGTACTTC. Amino acids: CASSFPGTLTEQYF. J is TRBJ2-7 and V is TRBV5-4; TRBD1 is a possible D gene (6 bases). V was trimmed by 2 bases and J by 6 bases, leaving 15 bases between them. The CDR3 sequence is 14 residues long. CDR1 and CDR2 (germline): SGHNT, YYREEE (reference sequence). Full variable domain (missing parts from reference TRBV5-4 and TRBJ2-7): ETGVTQSPTHLIKTRGQQVTLRCSSQSGHNTVSWYQQALGQGPQFIFQYYREEENGRGNFPPRFSGLQFPNYSSELNVNALELDDSALYLCASSFPGTLTEQYFGPGTRLTVT.

The chain couples TRBV9 to TRBJ2-5, with TRBD2 as a possible D gene (6 bases). There are 13 residues in the CDR3. The V end was cut by 7 bases, the J end by 5 bases, with 15 bases between. Germline V gene data show CDR1 as SGDLS and CDR2 as YYNGEE. CDR3 in amino acids: CASGRDWGETQYF. CDR3 bases: TGTGCCAGCGGCCGGGACTGGGGGGAGACCCAGTACTTC.

The chain couples TRBV9 to TRBJ1-2; a weak D match, TRBD1 (6 bases). The CDR3 extends over 13 amino acids. The germline V gene has CDR1 SGDLS and CDR2 YYNGEE. Trimming took off 3 bases at V and 2 bases at J, with 8 bases between the two ends. This CDR3 reads CASSARGNYGYTF. The CDR3 coding sequence is TGTGCCAGCAGCGCCAGGGGCAACTATGGCTACACCTTC.

This chain links TRBV20-1 with TRBJ2-2; D might be TRBD2 (6 bases). The CDR3 is made up of 15 amino acids. V gave up 3 bases and J gave up 0 bases, with 11 bases separating them. Germline V CDR1 and CDR2: DFQATT, SNEGSKA (reference sequence). For the CDR3, the DNA is TGCAGTGCTAGTTCTAGCGACCCGAACACCGGGGAGCTGTTTTTT. Amino acid sequence: CSASSSDPNTGELFF.

This clone came up a few times. The rearrangement links TRBV7-9 to TRBJ2-5, with 11 bases that match TRBD2. The CDR3 runs 14 residues. CDR1 and CDR2 (germline): SEHNR, FQNEAQ (reference sequence). V lost 7 bases to trimming and J lost 2 bases; unmatched junction nucleotides: 3. The CDR3, as DNA: TGTGCCAGCACCGGGACTAGCGGACAAGAGACCCAGTACTTC. Translation gives CASTGTSGQETQYF.

The chain carries TRBV10-3 and TRBJ1-1; D gene ambiguous. Trimming stripped 5 bases from V and 5 bases from J, with 15 bases between. Germline-derived CDR1 and CDR2 are ENHRY and SYGVKD. There are 14 residues in the CDR3. In DNA form, the CDR3 reads TGTGCCATCAGTTATTCCAAGGAGGTGACTGAAGCTTTCTTT. Translated: CAISYSKEVTEAFF.

The chain carries TRBV11-3 and TRBJ1-1, with D uncertain. The V gene's germline CDR1 is SGHNT and CDR2 YENEEA. With 5 bases removed from V and 4 bases from J, the gap between germline ends came to 8 bases. The CDR3 is made up of 12 amino acids. In nucleotides, the CDR3 is TGTGCCAGCAGCCTCCGGGGCACTGAAGCTTTCTTT. It translates to CASSLRGTEAFF.

This chain links TRBV6-6 with TRBJ1-3, with 7 nucleotides matching TRBD1. The CDR3 runs to 14 residues. V lost 5 bases and J lost 3; bases outside the gene matches: 4. Germline-derived CDR1 and CDR2 are MNHNY and SVGAGI (reference sequence). The CDR3 DNA is TGTGCCAGCAGTCCCCGGGACAGTGGAAACACCATATATTTT. Protein sequence: CASSPRDSGNTIYF.

The genes are TRBV19 and TRBJ2-7, with TRBD1 matching over 7 bases. The CDR3 is 14 residues long. V dropped 6 bases and J dropped 6; count of bases not matched to a gene: 11. Germline CDR1 reads LNHDA; CDR2 reads SQIVND (reference sequence). The CDR3 DNA is TGTGCCAGTAGAGAACAGGGGTCTAAACTCGAGCAGTACTTC. Its protein product is CASREQGSKLEQYF.

This chain links TRBV5-4 with TRBJ2-6, with a tentative D call TRBD2 (5 bases). Germline V lookup: CDR1 SGHNT, CDR2 YYREEE (reference sequence). The V end lost 0 bases, the J end lost 2 bases, and 9 bases lay between the germline ends. The CDR3 contains 16 residues. In nucleotides, the CDR3 is TGTGCCAGCAGCTTGGCCCGGGGAGCTGGGGCCAACGTCCTGACTTTC. Translating it yields CASSLARGAGANVLTF.

This clone has just one count. The V call is TRBV5-1, the J call TRBJ1-3; TRBD1 matches 7 bases. V was clipped by 4 bases and J by 2 bases; unmatched bases: 3. Germline V CDR1 and CDR2: SGHRS, YFSETQ. The CDR3 runs to 14 residues. The CDR3 DNA follows: TGCGCCAGCAGCCAACAGGGGACTGGAAACACCATATATTTT. Translating it yields CASSQQGTGNTIYF.

The chain recombines TRBV6-5 with TRBJ2-1; 11 bases line up with TRBD2. Trimming at V came to 4 bases and at J to 5 bases, leaving 7 bases not matched to a gene. The CDR3 has 16 residues. The germline V gene has CDR1 MNHEY and CDR2 SVGAGI. CDR3: CASSLTPGLADNEQFF. CDR3 coding DNA: TGTGCCAGCAGTTTAACACCGGGACTAGCGGACAATGAGCAGTTCTTC.

The chain combines TRBV2 with TRBJ1-2, with 8 bases that match TRBD1. The V segment lost 9 bases and the J segment 8 bases; nucleotides outside the gene matches: 14. CDR1 and CDR2 from the germline V gene are SNHLY and FYNNEI. The CDR3 is 14 residues long. The chain's CDR3 is CASRKEGTGDGYTF. The CDR3, as DNA: TGTGCCAGTCGAAAGGAGGGGACAGGAGACGGCTACACCTTC.

The V and J genes are TRBV3-1 (or the pseudogene TRBV3-2) and TRBJ2-1; no clear D gene. V was trimmed by 4 bases and J by 5 bases, leaving 15 bases between them. CDR1 and CDR2 from the germline V gene are LGHDT and YNNKEL (reference sequence). CDR3 length: 15 residues. The CDR3, as DNA: TGTGCCAGCAGCCCTAGTGATACCCGGGACAATGAGCAGTTCTTC. Residues: CASSPSDTRDNEQFF.

The chain employs TRBV11-2 and TRBJ2-2; TRBD2 matches at 13 bases. Germline loops: CDR1 SGHAT, CDR2 FQNNGV. CDR3 length: 17 residues. The V segment lost 5 bases and the J segment 2 bases; nucleotides outside the gene matches: 5. CDR3 bases: TGTGCCAGCAGCAAGGGACTAGCGGGGCTCAACACCGGGGAGCTGTTTTTT. As protein: CASSKGLAGLNTGELFF.